These T cell receptor beta chains were read from a single sample in a study of glioma-infiltrating T cells. MiXCR, run by TCRdb on the multiplex PCR reads, gives a single entry per CDR3 protein. The sample lists around 99,000 distinct CDR3 sequences; less than 30% were seen once. The specimen was glioma tissue, nonneoplastic brain tissue, or PBMCs (not recorded which). The source is a human donor with low-grade glioma or glioblastoma, undergoing nonglioma brain surgery, or in good health (not recorded which). CDR3s include the opening cysteine and the closing phenylalanine or tryptophan. D genes are given only for firm matches. Rows give clone size only sometimes, using once, few, many, or a class for an expanded clone.

j_call,clone_size,d_call,v_call,cdr3_nt,cdr3_aa
TRBJ2-3,few,TRBD2,TRBV12-3/TRBV12-4,TGTGCCAGCAGTTTAACTAGCGGGGGGACAGATACGCAGTATTTT,CASSLTSGGTDTQYF
TRBJ1-1,many,TRBD1,TRBV7-2,TGTGCCAGCAGCTTTTCCGGGACAGGGTTGAGGACTGAAGCTTTCTTT,CASSFSGTGLRTEAFF
TRBJ2-1,many,TRBD1,TRBV12-3/TRBV12-4,TGTGCCAGCAGTTTAGGAGACAGGGACCTCTACAATGAGCAGTTCTTC,CASSLGDRDLYNEQFF
TRBJ1-1,many,TRBD1,TRBV20-1,TGCAGTGCCCCGGACAGGGCACACACTGAAGCTTTCTTT,CSAPDRAHTEAFF
TRBJ1-1,many,.,TRBV7-2,TGTGCCAGCAGCTTAGTGTTGAACACTGAAGCTTTCTTT,CASSLVLNTEAFF
TRBJ1-5,many,TRBD1,TRBV7-9,TGTGCCAGCAGCGGCACAGGGGCCTATAGCAATCAGCCCCAGCATTTT,CASSGTGAYSNQPQHF
TRBJ1-1,many,.,TRBV18,TGTGCCAGCTCACCAACAGGGTCGTACACTGAAGCTTTCTTT,CASSPTGSYTEAFF
TRBJ1-2,many,.,TRBV6-2/TRBV6-3,TGTGCCAGCAGTTACAGCTATGGCTACACCTTC,CASSYSYGYTF
TRBJ1-1,.,.,TRBV9,TGTGCCAGCAGTCCCGATTACGGCGACACTGAAGCTTTCTTT,CASSPDYGDTEAFF
TRBJ2-7,many,.,TRBV4-1,TGCGCCAGCAGCCAAGATTGGAGGGTATCTAACGAGCAGTACTTC,CASSQDWRVSNEQYF
TRBJ2-3,many,TRBD1,TRBV6-2/TRBV6-3,TGTGCCAGCCGGACAGGGTCAGATACGCAGTATTTT,CASRTGSDTQYF
TRBJ2-5,many,TRBD1,TRBV7-2,TGTGCCAGCAGCGGGGACAGAACACGGACCCAGTACTTC,CASSGDRTRTQYF
TRBJ1-6,many,.,TRBV20-1,TGCAGTGCCCCCGGGGGGGAAGATAATTCACCCCTCCACTTT,CSAPGGEDNSPLHF
TRBJ1-4,many,.,TRBV4-1,TGCGCCAGCAGCGCAACCGGGACGGTTAATGAAAAACTGTTTTTT,CASSATGTVNEKLFF
TRBJ2-1,few,TRBD1,TRBV7-3,TGTGCCAGCAGCTTATTCGCCCGGGACAGGGTGAACAATGAGCAGTTCTTC,CASSLFARDRVNNEQFF
TRBJ2-3,many,.,TRBV7-2,TGTGCCAGCAGGGGCAGGGAGACAGATACGCAGTATTTT,CASRGRETDTQYF
TRBJ1-1,many,TRBD1,TRBV7-2,TGTGCCAGCAGCCAGCGGGGACAGGGGGTTTCGGGGAGAGAAGCTTTCTTT,CASSQRGQGVSGREAFF
TRBJ2-5,few,.,TRBV18,TGTGCCAGCTCACCTGAGGGTTCGACCCAGTACTTC,CASSPEGSTQYF
TRBJ1-1,.,.,TRBV29-1,TGCAGCGGCCGAAAGCAGCCCATGAACACTGAAGCTTTCTTT,CSGRKQPMNTEAFF
TRBJ2-1,many,TRBD2,TRBV4-1,TGCGCCAGCAGCCAAGAACAGGGTGTGAGCGGGAGGGACGACAATGAGCAGTTCTTC,CASSQEQGVSGRDDNEQFF
TRBJ2-5,many,.,TRBV7-2,TGTGCCAGCAGCTTAGCGGGTTCCCAAGAGACCCAGTACTTC,CASSLAGSQETQYF
TRBJ2-1,many,.,TRBV7-2,TGTGCCAGCAGCCCCCTTTCCCCCTACAATGAGCAGTTCTTC,CASSPLSPYNEQFF
TRBJ1-2,many,TRBD1,TRBV27,TGTGCCAGCTTCGGACAGGTGATGACTAACTATGGCTACACCTTC,CASFGQVMTNYGYTF
TRBJ1-1,few,.,TRBV12-3/TRBV12-4,TGTGCCAGCAGTTCCGGACAACTAGCTTTCTTT,CASSSGQLAFF
TRBJ1-1,.,.,TRBV6-9,TGCGCCAGCAGTTACTCGAAGTCCGGGACGAAAACTGAAGCTTTCTTT,CASSYSKSGTKTEAFF
TRBJ2-7,.,.,TRBV5-1,TGCGCCAGCAGGGGGGGTACGGACTCCTACGAGCAGTACTTC,CASRGGTDSYEQYF
TRBJ1-5,many,TRBD1,TRBV3-1,TGTGCCAGCAGCCCAAGGGGACAGGGGGCTGATCAGCCCCAGCATTTT,CASSPRGQGADQPQHF
TRBJ2-1,many,.,TRBV19,TGTGCCAGTAGTATAGGACGGGCGGGTGAGCAGTTCTTC,CASSIGRAGEQFF
TRBJ1-6,many,TRBD1,TRBV10-3,TGTGCCATCAAGACAGGGAGTCCCTATAATTCACCCCTCCACTTT,CAIKTGSPYNSPLHF
TRBJ2-2,few,TRBD2,TRBV29-1,TGCAGCGTTGGCTTCCCACCCGGGACTAGCGGGGCGAACACCGGGGAGCTGTTTTTT,CSVGFPPGTSGANTGELFF
TRBJ1-3,many,.,TRBV25-1,TGTGCCAGCAGTGATAGCGTAGGAAACACCATATATTTT,CASSDSVGNTIYF
TRBJ2-1,.,TRBD2,TRBV10-2,TGCGCCACCGCCCCGAGCGGGAGAAGTAATGAGCAGTTCTTC,CATAPSGRSNEQFF
TRBJ2-1,many,TRBD2,TRBV20-1,TGCAGTGCTAGATCCCCCACAGCGGGAGTGAGCTCCTACAATGAGCAGTTCTTC,CSARSPTAGVSSYNEQFF
TRBJ2-7,.,TRBD2,TRBV7-9,TGTGCCAGCAGCCGACTAGCGGGAGGGTTTGACGAGCAGTACTTC,CASSRLAGGFDEQYF
TRBJ2-5,many,TRBD1,TRBV24-1,TGTGCCACCAGTGATTTCAGGGGGCGAGAGACCCAGTACTTC,CATSDFRGRETQYF
TRBJ2-7,many,TRBD1,TRBV11-3,TGTGCCAGCAGCCCGCCGGGACAGGGGACGAAGGAGCAGTACTTC,CASSPPGQGTKEQYF
TRBJ2-7,many,TRBD1,TRBV19,TGTGCCAGTACCGACAGGGGTGACGAGCAGTACTTC,CASTDRGDEQYF
TRBJ2-5,many,.,TRBV7-9,TGTGCCAGCAGCCCAGGGACATCCAAAGAGACCCAGTACTTC,CASSPGTSKETQYF
TRBJ2-3,many,.,TRBV29-1,TGCAGCGTTGCCCTGCGGAGGGATACGCAGTATTTT,CSVALRRDTQYF
TRBJ2-3,many,TRBD2,TRBV28,TGTGCCAGCTCTCCACTTAGCGGGGGTGTCCCAGATACGCAGTATTTT,CASSPLSGGVPDTQYF
TRBJ2-2,few,.,TRBV12-3/TRBV12-4,TGTGCCAGCAGTCTCAGGGGTTCGGGCACCGGGGAGCTGTTTTTT,CASSLRGSGTGELFF
TRBJ1-3,.,.,TRBV27,TGTGCCAGCAGTTGGAGCCCTGGAGACACCATATATTTT,CASSWSPGDTIYF
TRBJ2-3,few,.,TRBV29-1,TGCAGCGTTGACGTCCGCCCAGATACGCAGTATTTT,CSVDVRPDTQYF
TRBJ1-5,many,.,TRBV2,TGTGCCAGCAGTGTGGAGTCTTTAAGCAATCAGCCCCAGCATTTT,CASSVESLSNQPQHF
TRBJ2-1,many,.,TRBV19,TGTGCCAGTGAGGCCCACTCCTACAATGAGCAGTTCTTC,CASEAHSYNEQFF
TRBJ1-4,.,TRBD1,TRBV6-2/TRBV6-3,TGTGCCAGAAGCGAACCGGGACAGCTTAATAAAAAACTGTTTTTT,CARSEPGQLNKKLFF
TRBJ2-3,many,TRBD1,TRBV15,TGTGCCACCAGCCCACGGACAGGGGGCGGCGGAGATACGCAGTATTTT,CATSPRTGGGGDTQYF
TRBJ1-3,few,.,TRBV30,TGTGCCTGGAGTCCCGGAAACACCATATATTTT,CAWSPGNTIYF
TRBJ1-5,many,TRBD1,TRBV28,TGTGCCAGCAGTTTGATGGGACAGGGTAATCAGCCCCAGCATTTT,CASSLMGQGNQPQHF
TRBJ2-7,many,.,TRBV20-1,TGCAGTGCCCCCGCCGGGGGATTATACGAGCAGTACTTC,CSAPAGGLYEQYF
TRBJ1-4,many,.,TRBV7-2,TGTGCCAGCCGGGGAGGGCTCAATGAAAAACTGTTTTTT,CASRGGLNEKLFF
TRBJ1-5,.,.,TRBV29-1,TGCAGTTACAGGGAATCGGGCAATCAGCCCCAGCATTTT,CSYRESGNQPQHF
TRBJ2-1,many,.,TRBV6-1,TGTGCCAGCAGTGAAAGTCCTGTCTCCTACAATGAGCAGTTCTTC,CASSESPVSYNEQFF
TRBJ2-1,.,.,TRBV6-2/TRBV6-3,TGTTCCGGTGCATGGGGCCAGTTTAGTGAGCAGTCCTTC,CSGAWGQFSEQSF
TRBJ2-7,many,TRBD2,TRBV4-3,TGCGCCAGCAGCCAAAACAGCGGGACTACACTCTACGAGCAGTACTTC,CASSQNSGTTLYEQYF
TRBJ2-1,many,.,TRBV7-2,TGTGCCAGCAGCTTAACAGACTTTCAATACAATGAGCAGTTCTTC,CASSLTDFQYNEQFF
TRBJ2-7,many,.,TRBV5-1,TGCGCCAGCAGCCAAACCGACAACTACGAGCAGTACTTC,CASSQTDNYEQYF
TRBJ2-5,many,.,TRBV6-2/TRBV6-3,TGTGCCAGCGGGGGGGCGCCGGAGACCCAGTACTTC,CASGGAPETQYF